This T cell receptor beta chain was sequenced during a study of beta chain features in type 1 diabetes. Overall study findings and caveats: Researchers report that Type 1 diabetes patients had moderately but significantly shorter TCRB CDR3s across all four CD4+ subsets.

From germline, CDR1 is LNHDA and CDR2 SQIVND (reference sequence). V lost 5 bases, J lost 6 bases, and 6 bases stayed unmatched. The CDR3 has 14 amino acids. The sequenced template was cDNA made from the entire isolated RNA. The method was immunoSEQ multiplex PCR; TCRdb's version includes in-frame clones alone and lacks a portion of them. This sample has about 150,000 clones, with approximately 10% found just once. About this clone: Its specificity is not known.

This receptor was taken from a man aged 25 to 45 with type 1 diabetes. The chain links TRBV19 to TRBJ2-2; 7 nucleotides match TRBD2. The source material was central memory CD4+ T cells from blood. CDR3 amino acids: CASSRAGVAGELFF. In nucleotides, the CDR3 is TGTGCCAGTAGTCGCGCGGGAGTAGCCGGGGAGCTGTTTTTT.